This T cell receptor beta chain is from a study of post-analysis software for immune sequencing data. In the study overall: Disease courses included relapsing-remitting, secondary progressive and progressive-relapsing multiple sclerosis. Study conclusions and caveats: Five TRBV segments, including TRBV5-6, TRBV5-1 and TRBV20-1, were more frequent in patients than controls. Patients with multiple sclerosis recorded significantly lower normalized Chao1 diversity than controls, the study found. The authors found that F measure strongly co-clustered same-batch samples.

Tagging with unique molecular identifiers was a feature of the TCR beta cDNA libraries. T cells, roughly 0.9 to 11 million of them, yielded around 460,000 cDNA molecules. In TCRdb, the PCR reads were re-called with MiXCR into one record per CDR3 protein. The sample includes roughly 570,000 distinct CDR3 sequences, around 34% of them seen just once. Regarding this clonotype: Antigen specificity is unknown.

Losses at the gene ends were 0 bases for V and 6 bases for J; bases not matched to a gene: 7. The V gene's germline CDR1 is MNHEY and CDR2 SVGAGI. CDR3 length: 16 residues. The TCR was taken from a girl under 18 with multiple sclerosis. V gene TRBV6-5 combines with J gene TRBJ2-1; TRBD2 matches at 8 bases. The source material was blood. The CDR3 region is CASSYSDAGGRNEQFF. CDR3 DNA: TGTGCCAGCAGTTACTCGGATGCGGGGGGCCGCAATGAGCAGTTCTTC.